Sequencing of this T cell receptor (beta chain) was carried out in a study of persistence of HIV-infected CD4 T cells. This CDR3 has 13 residues. Germline lookup yields CDR1 SNHLY and CDR2 FYNNEI. Trimming removed 3 bases from V and 6 bases from J, with 11 bases in between. Cells were stimulated with CMV-infected fibroblast lysates at about 10 ug/mL. Sorting of responding CD4+ T cells relied on upregulated CD40 ligand together with CD69. Donors were HIV-1-infected adults who began suppressive ART during chronic infection. Study-wide points: Proviral oligoclonality tracked with TCR oligoclonality within the same sorted cells.

The sample holds one count of this clone. What it recognizes is unknown. This was the immunoSEQ version 4 assay in survey mode. Assay used: immunoSEQ multiplex PCR; TCRdb lists only in-frame clones, some missing. Of approximately 5,300 clones listed, roughly 70% are singletons. The starting material was CD4+ T cells sorted from PBMCs after roughly 18-hour stimulation, obtained from a patient who received antiretroviral therapy. This sequence was found in an adult man with HIV who was CMV-seropositive. The chain employs TRBV2 and TRBJ2-5, with D maybe TRBD1 (6 bases). Here the CDR3 reads CASSDQGWQTQYF. In DNA form, the CDR3 reads TGTGCCAGCAGTGATCAGGGGTGGCAGACCCAGTACTTC.